This T cell receptor (beta chain) was sequenced for a study of blood T cells in healthy people across ages. The second PCR ran roughly 7 to 11 cycles with a sample-barcoded 5' primer and J-beta primers. Researchers report that each sample yielded at least 3 million CDR3-containing paired-end reads. MiXCR, applied by TCRdb to the 5' RACE reads, yields one record per CDR3 protein. The sample has more than 600,000 distinct CDR3 sequences, around 25% seen once; the top ten hold roughly 9%. This CDR3 has 14 amino acids. Germline CDR1 reads SQVTM; CDR2 reads ANQGSEA. The sample also formed part of further work on T cells of mothers and their children. In that study: Extraction yielded RNA that went, in full, into cDNA synthesis at around 1.5 ug per 15 ul. The effect of thymic selection on TCR recombination output is similar between related and unrelated pairs. Unrelated mother-child pairs always had slightly, but never significantly, lower normalized overlap than related pairs.

V gene TRBV29-1 combines with J gene TRBJ2-5; possibly TRBD2 for D (5 bases). TRBJ2-7 matches the DNA end more closely, so the J call is doubtful. The sequence derives from a boy aged 5-17 years in good health. The sample was blood. In DNA, the CDR3 is TGCAGCGTTGAATTTGAGGGAGTCTCCTACGAGCAGTACTTC. Translation gives CSVEFEGVSYEQYF.